The present T cell receptor (beta chain) was sequenced within a study of identical twins. Whole-study results and caveats: The degree of excess twin sharing was weaker in beta out-of-frame sequences. The study drew conclusions from cross-sectional statistical analysis, not from following the same donors. Out-of-frame TCR alpha sharing observed in monozygotic twins exceeded model estimates.

About this clonotype itself: Antigen unknown.

TCRdb independently ran MiXCR on the 5' RACE reads; one entry per CDR3 protein. Of about 240,000 distinct CDR3 sequences detected, 10% to 15% appear once; the ten largest clones hold more than 3.5%. The V and J ends lost 0 bases and 4 bases, in that order; junction bases with no gene match: 7. Germline V gives CDR1 WSHSY, CDR2 SAAADI. CDR3 length: 16 amino acids. These data also featured in a second study, about yellow fever vaccine responses in identical twins.

V and J are TRBV10-2 and TRBJ2-5; TRBD1 matches 8 bases. The material sequenced was memory (CD45RO+) T cells sorted from blood. This TCR was recovered from a young woman in good health. CDR3 bases: TGCGCCAGCAGTGAGTCTCGGGCAGGGGGCAGAGAGACCCAGTACTTC. This encodes CASSESRAGGRETQYF.